This T cell receptor beta chain originates from a study of blood T cells in healthy people across ages (dated by TCRdb to 2014 to 2015). A note on the overall study: Template switching captured roughly one uniquely barcoded TCR beta cDNA molecule per two T cells in model experiments. To track age-related changes in TCR beta repertoire diversity, the study relied on deep sequencing normalized with unique cDNA molecular identifiers. The donors were divided into four age groups: young (average 16 years), middle-aged (about 39), aged (approximately 59) and long-lived (82). To avoid experimental bias, donors of different ages were spread randomly across the sequencing lanes. Two additional independent replicas of 1 million unique cDNA reads from the same blood draw were analyzed for two donors (one aged 18 to 30 and one aged 80 or older).

On this clonotype itself: It lacks a known antigen. Base qualities are not recorded, but no much larger clone differs from it by a single base.

Study-wide findings and limitations: There was a strong correlation between observed TCR beta diversity and the percentage of naive T cells measured by flow cytometry. Estimates of total diversity based on one million sequenced T cells were regarded as lower bounds and as underestimates. Compared with the aged group, the long-lived group had more naive CD4+ T cells, fewer expanded clones and increased TCR diversity, a pattern suggesting age selection. Donor CMV infection status was unknown, potentially confounding age-related changes in expanded clonotypes. Conclusive comparison of naive and antigen-experienced compartments was prevented by the profiling of bulk unsorted PBMCs. Observed TCR beta diversity per million T cells fell roughly linearly with age, and a significant reduction was already apparent by age about 36.

Systemically healthy Caucasian individuals from Russia, approximately 39 in total and aged about 6 to 100 years, were included as donors. About 9.8 milliliters of peripheral blood were drawn from each donor into EDTA-treated Vacutainer tubes. PBMCs were isolated by Ficoll-Paque density-gradient centrifugation, with at least 7 million obtained per sample. Trizol reagent was used to extract total RNA from PBMCs, with at least 5.5 micrograms per sample. For every donor, an aliquot of PBMCs went through flow cytometry to measure the percentages of naive CD45RAhigh/CD27high T cells. Libraries were made using 5' RACE. Data came from an Illumina HiSeq 2500. A second PCR of about 6 to 12 cycles was run with a J-beta primer mix and a sample-barcoded 5' primer. A template-switch 5' adaptor carrying 12 random nucleotides introduced a unique molecular identifier onto each TCR beta cDNA molecule. Each sample yielded at least 2.5 million CDR3-containing paired-end reads. First-strand cDNA was synthesized from all RNA with the Mint cDNA synthesis kit, primed by a TRBC-specific oligonucleotide. All cDNA was treated with uracil-DNA glycosylase and then went through a first 18-cycle PCR with the universal primers M1SS and BC2_uni_R. As for the authors' bioinformatics: Normalization of each sample was performed by random selection of 1 million high-quality reads, each carrying a distinct molecular identifier. Reads with shared molecular identifiers were discarded instead of being binned into consensus sequences. MiTCR, set to a Q25 quality threshold and the strictest error-elimination algorithm, was used for CDR3 identification, clonotype clustering and error correction. A nonparametric unseen species model with Euler transformation was used to estimate a lower bound on total TCR beta diversity. Starting from the raw public reads, TCRdb applied fastp trimming at Q25, assembled clones with MiXCR and retained in-frame beta chains. For every CDR3 protein sequence, its rows merge into one entry that carries the most common genes and DNA. In this record, the V and J calls reflect TCRdb's handling and not the investigators' own analysis. This sample has 650,000 to 1,000,000 distinct CDR3 sequences in its table, and about 42% of those were observed once. The ten most abundant clones make up around 18% of the sample.

Sequencing was carried out using blood. This sequence originates from an elderly man in good health.

Read as DNA, the sequence is TGTGCCAGCCCCCTCCGGCGGGCTTCATCCTACGAGCAGTACTTC. Translated, this is CASPLRRASSYEQYF. The chain is made from TRBV27 and TRBJ2-7; the D region possibly corresponds to TRBD2 (5 bases align). Measured from the cysteine to the phenylalanine, the CDR3 is 15 residues long. Kept here is only the CDR3 DNA, which spans 45 bases and is read in frame from base 1. V drops 8 bases and J drops 1 base, leaving 18 bases in between. CDR1 is given as MNHEY and CDR2 as SMNVEV, both from the germline V gene (reference sequence).